This paragraph covers one TCR beta chain sequence. This receptor's antigen is unknown. No quality values exist for individual bases; no much larger clone is one base distant. This specimen belongs to a study of a mutant IDH1 vaccine in newly diagnosed glioma (dated by TCRdb to the early 2020s). Regarding the study in general: Eight vaccinations were administered to patients in weeks 1, 3, 5, 7, 11, 15, 19 and 23, corresponding to visits V03 through V10. Of the 25 to 40 patients who were treated, 62.5% were male and about 40% were female, and the mean age was approximately 40 years. In the chemotherapy-containing groups, vaccination started alongside temozolomide cycles, whereas in patients who had radiotherapy alone it started 4-6 weeks after radiotherapy. Before enrollment, most patients had been given radiochemotherapy with temozolomide as standard therapy, while the rest had received either radiotherapy alone or temozolomide alone. Peripheral blood samples were drawn at six visits, namely V03 (baseline), V05, V07, V10, V12 and V13. Longitudinal TCRB deep sequencing was performed for some 25 treated patients wherever samples were available for exploratory analyses. What the authors observed across the whole study: It was noted by the authors that analyses of patient blood samples could not be reproduced owing to sample limitations. Vaccine-induced immune responses across multiple MHC alleles were detected in approximately 94% of patients. Availability determined which PBMC samples were chosen for TCRB deep sequencing. Changes in the top peripheral T cell clonotypes picked up by TCRB sequencing did not appear to be linked to pseudoprogression.

The receptor library was made with the immunoSEQ multiplex PCR assay. Following the manufacturer's protocol, the hsTCRB Kit was used to amplify rearranged TCR beta chain sequences. An Illumina MiSeq was used to sequence the TCRB libraries. In the source study's methods: Demultiplexing, trimming and gene mapping were performed with the kit vendor's proprietary platform. Here the immuneACCESS table is served through TCRdb, limited to in-frame sequences with V and J called. Missing clones are a known gap in these copies; in checked studies unresolved V genes cover under half, and the rest lacks a known reason. From that table come the V and J calls and clone size; the DNA was used to work out D and trimming. This sample comprises roughly 60,000 clones, 84% of them detected only once. Clones ranked in the top ten supply about 3.7% of the sample. Between the V and J ends, shortened by 3 bases and 2 bases respectively, the junction contains 11 bases. The cysteine opens and the phenylalanine closes a CDR3 of 14 amino acids. The CDR3 DNA has 42 bases and is translated from base 1. Reading the germline V gene gives CDR1 MNHEY and CDR2 SVGAGI.

The time point label here, explained by the study, means: week 11, during vaccination. A 20-mer mutant IDH1 peptide at 300 micrograms in Montanide made up each vaccine dose, which was injected subcutaneously together with topical imiquimod. The donors had newly diagnosed IDH1-mutant astrocytomas of WHO grade 3 or 4 that showed loss of nuclear ATRX. The samples were drawn from NOA16, a multicentre, single-arm, open-label phase I trial in Germany that tested a mutant IDH1 peptide vaccine in humans for the first time. The DNeasy Blood and Tissue Kit was used to extract genomic DNA from EDTA blood for TCRB sequencing.

Recombination connected TRBV6-5 to TRBJ2-7, with an unclear D gene assignment. The sequencing here drew on PBMCs, taken from a glioma patient whose treatment included an IDH1 peptide vaccine. The source of this sequence is a man aged 25 to 40 with glioma. The bases read TGTGCCAGCAGTTATTCGGGCCCGACCTACGAGCAGTACTTC. The resulting protein is CASSYSGPTYEQYF.